The 30 T cell receptor beta chains in this list originate from one sample, sequenced in a study of blood T cell repertoires in COVID-19. TCRdb's table, derived via immunoSEQ multiplex PCR, lists solely in-frame clones and lacks some. This sample yields roughly 310,000 clones, of which about 92% are seen a single time; about 2.4% belongs to the top ten. Sequenced sample: PBMCs or T cells enriched from blood (not recorded which). The receptors stem from a man in his sixties who had recovered from COVID-19.

In DNA, the CDR3 is TGTGCCAGTAGTATAGACCAGGGAAGGACGTCCTATAATTCACCCCTCCACTTT. Its translation: CASSIDQGRTSYNSPLHF. The chain has TRBV19 and TRBJ1-6; D may be TRBD1 (5 bases). Germline assignment: CDR1 LNHDA and CDR2 SQIVND (reference sequence). This CDR3 spans 18 amino acids. V gave up 0 bases and J gave up 1 base, with 13 bases separating them.

The chain uses TRBV7-2 and TRBJ2-7; perhaps TRBD2 as D (6 bases). Trimming removed 4 bases at V and 4 bases at J, with 17 bases between. The V gene's germline CDR1 is SGHTA and CDR2 FQGNSA. The CDR3 contains 15 residues. This CDR3 reads CASSSYASDIYEQYF. In DNA, the CDR3 is TGTGCCAGCAGCTCATACGCTAGCGACATATACGAGCAGTACTTC.

CDR3 sequence reads: CSVGDSAYEQYF. Here the CDR3 DNA reads TGCAGCGTTGGGGACAGTGCCTACGAGCAGTACTTC. The chain couples TRBV29-1 to TRBJ2-7; 7 bases fit TRBD1. The CDR3 is made up of 12 amino acids. Germline CDR1 SQVTM, CDR2 ANQGSEA. V lost 4 bases, J lost 2 bases, and 2 bases stayed unmatched.

The CDR3 region has the DNA TGCGCCAGCAGCCAAGATAGACAGCAAGAGACCCAGTACTTC. This encodes CASSQDRQQETQYF. The chain couples TRBV4-1 to TRBJ2-5; D might be TRBD1 (5 bases). Deletions cut 0 bases from V and 2 bases from J, with 7 bases between. Germline values: CDR1 MGHRA, CDR2 YSYEKL. This CDR3 contains 14 residues.

In its sample, this clone was seen a few times. This chain uses TRBV3-1 (or the pseudogene TRBV3-2) with TRBJ2-5, with 8 bases fitting TRBD1. The J segment lost 4 bases and the V segment lost 0 bases, leaving 4 bases of the junction unmatched. The germline CDR1 and CDR2 sequences are LGHDT and YNNKEL (reference sequence). The CDR3 totals 15 residues. In DNA, the CDR3 is TGTGCCAGCAGCCAAGATCTTGACAGGGGAGAGACCCAGTACTTC. This translates into CASSQDLDRGETQYF.

The gene calls are TRBV6-1 and TRBJ2-5; 7 positions agree with TRBD1. The V gene's germline CDR1 is MNHNS and CDR2 SASEGT. The CDR3 length is 15 residues. V was clipped by 0 bases and J by 5 bases; unmatched bases: 6. The CDR3 loop reads CASSEARTGAETQYF. The CDR3 DNA reads TGTGCCAGCAGTGAAGCCCGAACAGGGGCGGAGACCCAGTACTTC.

The V and J genes are TRBV27 and TRBJ1-5, with D unresolved. The CDR3 extends over 15 amino acids. CDR1 is MNHEY, CDR2 SMNVEV, per germline (reference sequence). V was shortened by 3 bases and J by 2 bases, with 11 bases between the two germline ends. The CDR3 sequence: CASSLHLPGNQPQHF. The DNA of the CDR3 is TGTGCCAGCAGTTTGCATTTGCCGGGCAATCAGCCCCAGCATTTT.

This clone was seen just once. The genes are TRBV30 and TRBJ2-1; perhaps TRBD2 as D (5 bases). There are 13 residues in the CDR3. Germline CDR1 and CDR2: GTSNPN and SVGIG (reference sequence). The V end was cut by 3 bases, the J end by 4 bases, with 10 bases between. This chain's CDR3 is CAWSRGRYNEQFF. DNA of the CDR3: TGTGCCTGGAGCCGGGGTAGATACAATGAGCAGTTCTTC.

The chain employs TRBV27 and TRBJ2-5; maybe TRBD1 (6 bases). The CDR3 spans 14 residues. Germline-derived CDR1 and CDR2 are MNHEY and SMNVEV (reference sequence). The V end was cut by 0 bases, the J end by 4 bases, with 9 bases between. CDR3 residues: CASSLSTRGETQYF. The CDR3 DNA sequence: TGTGCCAGCAGTTTATCGACCAGGGGAGAGACCCAGTACTTC.

J is TRBJ2-2 and V is TRBV27; D perhaps matches TRBD2 (5 bases). Germline loops: CDR1 MNHEY, CDR2 SMNVEV (reference sequence). V lost 6 bases and J lost 3, with 11 bases in between. This CDR3 region has 14 residues. The CDR3 spells CASSSSAYTGELFF. CDR3 DNA sequence: TGTGCCAGCAGCAGTAGCGCCTACACCGGGGAGCTGTTTTTT.

The chain is built from TRBV19 and TRBJ1-4; 9 positions agree with TRBD1. J lost 13 bases, V lost 5 bases, and 5 bases had no gene match. The V gene's germline CDR1 is LNHDA and CDR2 SQIVND (reference sequence). This CDR3 is 12 amino acids long. The CDR3 is CASSLPGQGLFF. The CDR3 DNA is TGTGCCAGTAGTTTACCGGGACAGGGACTGTTTTTT. The entire variable domain, with the rest obtained from reference TRBV19 and TRBJ1-4, is as follows: DGGITQSPKYLFRKEGQNVTLSCEQNLNHDAMYWYRQDPGQGLRLIYYSQIVNDFQKGDIAEGYSVSREKKESFPLTVTSAQKNPTAFYLCASSLPGQGLFFGSGTQLSVL.

V usage is TRBV4-2 and J usage is TRBJ2-2; D might be TRBD2 (6 bases). The CDR3 length is 16 residues. Trimming took off 4 bases at V and 2 bases at J, with 14 bases between the two ends. CDR1 LGHNA and CDR2 YNFKEQ come from the germline V gene. The CDR3 region is CASSLTGTLNTGELFF. The CDR3 region has the DNA TGTGCCAGCAGCCTCACCGGGACTCTTAACACCGGGGAGCTGTTTTTT.

The chain recombines TRBV11-2 with TRBJ2-7; the match to TRBD1 covers 10 bases. V shed 1 base, J shed 5 bases, and the junction held 5 bases outside the gene matches. Germline values: CDR1 SGHAT, CDR2 FQNNGV. The CDR3 totals 15 residues. CDR3 sequence reads: CASSLVGQGTHEQYF. CDR3 bases: TGTGCCAGCAGCTTAGTGGGACAGGGGACCCACGAGCAGTACTTC.

V usage is TRBV24-1 and J usage is TRBJ2-1; TRBD2 agrees at 8 bases. The germline CDR1 and CDR2 sequences are KGHDR and SFDVKD. CDR3 length: 16 amino acids. V gave up 4 bases and J gave up 2 bases; unmatched junction bases: 6. CDR3 residues: CATSETSGLAYNEQFF. In DNA form, the CDR3 reads TGTGCCACCAGTGAAACTAGCGGCCTCGCCTACAATGAGCAGTTCTTC.

The rearrangement joins TRBV7-2 to TRBJ2-5, with 7 nucleotides matching TRBD1. In germline, CDR1 is SGHTA, CDR2 FQGNSA. V was clipped by 1 base and J by 4 bases; unmatched bases: 9. The CDR3 covers 16 residues. DNA of the CDR3: TGTGCCAGCAGCTTAGGGGAGAGGACAGGCCTAGAGACCCAGTACTTC. This translates into CASSLGERTGLETQYF. Complete variable domain (other parts from reference TRBV7-2 and TRBJ2-5): GAGVSQSPSNKVTEKGKDVELRCDPISGHTALYWYRQSLGQGLEFLIYFQGNSAPDKSGLPSDRFSAERTGGSVSTLTIQRTQQEDSAVYLCASSLGERTGLETQYFGPGTRLLVL.

This chain joins TRBV5-1 and TRBJ1-2; D possibly corresponds to TRBD1 (5 bases). Germline-derived CDR1 and CDR2 are SGHRS and YFSETQ. V was trimmed by 0 bases and J by 7 bases, leaving 13 bases between them. This CDR3 contains 14 residues. CDR3 in DNA: TGCGCCAGCAGCTTGGCTGGGGGGGGAAGTGGCTACACCTTC. This translates into CASSLAGGGSGYTF.

The gene calls are TRBV19 and TRBJ1-4; D is ambiguous. The CDR3 loop spans 15 amino acids. Between the trimmed V and J ends, which lost 5 bases and 8 bases, there was a span of 18 bases. Per germline, CDR1 LNHDA and CDR2 SQIVND (reference sequence). The CDR3 loop is CASSSAGGLAEKLFF. The CDR3 bases are TGTGCCAGTAGTTCCGCGGGAGGATTGGCAGAAAAACTGTTTTTT.

The gene calls are TRBV11-3 and TRBJ1-1; possible D gene TRBD1, 5 bases. Germline CDR1 is SGHNT and CDR2 is YENEEA. The CDR3 runs to 14 residues. The V and J ends lost 5 bases and 5 bases respectively, with 15 bases between them. For the CDR3, the DNA is TGTGCCAGCAGCACGACAGCCAGCCGGACTGAAGCTTTCTTT. Residues: CASSTTASRTEAFF.

Only a few counts were recorded for this clone. This chain joins TRBV27 and TRBJ2-2, with 8 positions matching TRBD2. Germline V gene data show CDR1 as MNHEY and CDR2 as SMNVEV (reference sequence). The CDR3 loop spans 14 amino acids. Germline trimming cut 5 bases from V and 7 bases from J; bases unmatched to any gene: 6. CDR3 sequence reads: CASSPGGADGELFF. CDR3 nucleotides: TGTGCCAGCAGTCCCGGGGGGGCGGACGGGGAGCTGTTTTTT.

The chain recombines TRBV2 with TRBJ1-3, with TRBD1 matching 8 bases. The germline CDR1 and CDR2 sequences are SNHLY and FYNNEI. V dropped 6 bases and J dropped 4; count of bases not matched to a gene: 14. This CDR3 contains 17 residues. The chain's CDR3 is CASRDRPGQVSGNTIYF. DNA for the CDR3: TGTGCCAGCAGAGACCGCCCGGGACAGGTATCCGGAAACACCATATATTTT.

The chain recombines TRBV6-2 or TRBV6-3 with TRBJ2-5, with unresolved D. V lost 8 bases to trimming and J lost 3 bases, with 13 bases between them. The CDR3 is 13 residues long. Germline V CDR1 and CDR2: MNHEY, SVGEGT. This CDR3 is CASRPRNEETQYF. CDR3 sequence (DNA): TGTGCCAGCCGCCCGAGGAACGAAGAGACCCAGTACTTC.

About this clone itself: The same CDR3 also results from other DNA sequences found in this sample. The chain employs TRBV5-1 and TRBJ2-7; 11 bases are a match to TRBD2. J was trimmed by 3 bases and V by 5 bases; bases with no gene match: 1. The germline V gene encodes CDR1 SGHRS and CDR2 YFSETQ. The CDR3 has 13 amino acids. This chain's CDR3 is CASSTSGSYEQYF. In nucleotides, the CDR3 is TGCGCCAGCAGTACTAGCGGGAGCTACGAGCAGTACTTC.

The count of this clone is one. The chain links TRBV3-1 (or the pseudogene TRBV3-2) to TRBJ2-7, with TRBD2 identical over 7 bases. Germline trimming cut 2 bases from V and 2 bases from J; bases unmatched to any gene: 6. The CDR3 runs 15 residues. Per the germline V gene, CDR1 is LGHDT and CDR2 is YNNKEL (reference sequence). The DNA for the CDR3 is TGTGCCAGCAGCCAATTTTTGGGACTAACCTACGAGCAGTACTTC. Its protein product is CASSQFLGLTYEQYF.

V is TRBV30 and J is TRBJ1-2, with a possible D match to TRBD1 (6 bases). Germline assignment: CDR1 GTSNPN and CDR2 SVGIG (reference sequence). The CDR3 loop spans 14 amino acids. V lost 4 bases and J 4 bases, leaving 16 bases between the germline ends. CDR3 residues: CAWKKGGGGYGYTF. For the CDR3, the DNA is TGTGCCTGGAAAAAAGGGGGGGGAGGCTATGGCTACACCTTC.

The J gene is TRBJ1-2, the V gene TRBV9; a possible D gene is TRBD1 (5 bases). The CDR3 has 15 residues. Germline values: CDR1 SGDLS, CDR2 YYNGEE. The V end was cut by 3 bases, the J end by 3 bases, with 15 bases between. The DNA for the CDR3 is TGTGCCAGCAGCGCGGCCATCGACAGAGACTATGGCTACACCTTC. Translating gives CASSAAIDRDYGYTF.

This chain uses TRBV3-1 (or the pseudogene TRBV3-2) with TRBJ1-5; D is possibly TRBD1 (5 bases). Germline V CDR1 and CDR2: LGHDT, YNNKEL (reference sequence). This CDR3 comprises 14 residues. Trimming removed 0 bases from V and 6 bases from J, with 9 bases in between. The chain's CDR3 is CASSQDRGGQPQHF. DNA of the CDR3: TGTGCCAGCAGCCAAGATCGGGGGGGTCAGCCCCAGCATTTT.

This clone was found once. This chain uses TRBV6-5 with TRBJ2-7; weak D call: TRBD1 (5 bases). CDR3 length: 15 residues. Trimming stripped 0 bases from V and 6 bases from J, with 15 bases between. Per the germline V gene, CDR1 is MNHEY and CDR2 is SVGAGI. The DNA of the CDR3 is TGTGCCAGCAGTTACTCTATAGGGGTAAATAGCGAGCAGTACTTC. Encoded protein: CASSYSIGVNSEQYF.

J is TRBJ2-3 and V is TRBV29-1; TRBD2 agrees at 13 bases. The germline V gene encodes CDR1 SQVTM and CDR2 ANQGSEA. CDR3 length equals 14 residues. V lost 8 bases to trimming and J lost 3 bases; unmatched junction nucleotides: 5. The CDR3 DNA follows: TGCAGCACCTGGACTAGCGGGGGAACAGATACGCAGTATTTT. Encoded protein: CSTWTSGGTDTQYF.

The chain carries TRBV5-1 and TRBJ1-2, with a weak D call TRBD1 (6 bases). V was cut by 4 bases and J by 5 bases, with 9 bases left in between. Germline V CDR1 and CDR2: SGHRS, YFSETQ. The CDR3 has 12 amino acids. The CDR3 DNA reads TGCGCCAGCAGCACCGGGACATATGGCTACACCTTC. Amino acid sequence: CASSTGTYGYTF.

The chain joins TRBV30 to TRBJ1-3; weak D call: TRBD1 (6 bases). The CDR3 spans 17 residues. Germline CDR1 and CDR2: GTSNPN and SVGIG (reference sequence). Between the trimmed V and J ends, which lost 0 bases and 0 bases, there was a span of 15 bases. CDR3 region: CAWSVGDILDSGNTIYF. The CDR3 nucleotides read TGTGCCTGGAGTGTAGGGGACATCCTTGACTCTGGAAACACCATATATTTT. Variable domain in full (rest from reference TRBV30 and TRBJ1-3): SQTIHQWPATLVQPVGSPLSLECTVEGTSNPNLYWYRQAAGRGLQLLFYSVGIGQISSEVPQNLSASRPQDRQFILSSKKLLLSDSGFYLCAWSVGDILDSGNTIYFGEGSWLTVV.